The present TCR beta chain was sequenced within a study of blood T cell repertoires in COVID-19. Trimming left V 6 bases short and J 4 bases short, with 12 bases between. The CDR3 contains 13 residues. Only in-frame clones appear in the TCRdb table, and some are missing; sequencing was by immunoSEQ multiplex PCR. This table has around 41,000 clones, 75% to 90% appearing once. Material for sequencing was peripheral blood. The TCR originated in a woman aged 80 or over with active COVID-19. The rearrangement joins TRBV12-3 or TRBV12-4 to TRBJ1-2; no reliable D call. CDR3 bases: TGTGCCAGCAGCTCGCCCGGGGTCTATGGCTACACCTTC. It yields the protein CASSSPGVYGYTF.